Listed below are T cell receptor beta chains from one sample, sequenced in a study of OX40 agonist ivuxolimab in advanced cancers. Profiling relied on immunoSEQ multiplex PCR, and the TCRdb table lists in-frame clones only, not all of them. This table holds about 98,000 clones, roughly 85% found once. The specimen was CD4+ or CD8+ T cells sorted from blood, collected in a trial of the OX40 agonist ivuxolimab. The receptors derive from an adult with an advanced solid tumor such as melanoma, head and neck, liver or kidney cancer. Both conserved end residues are part of each CDR3. Each record gives: CDR3 DNA, CDR3 protein, V gene, J gene, D gene, clone size. A D gene is named only where the DNA matches it firmly. Clone size is given for some rows only: seen once, a few or many times, or a class if the clone is expanded.

cdr3_nt: TGTGCCAGCAGTTATCCTCCGGCGGAGAACACCGGGGAGCTGTTTTTT; cdr3_aa: CASSYPPAENTGELFF; v_call: TRBV6-5; j_call: TRBJ2-2; d_call: .; clone_size: .
cdr3_nt: TGTGTTGGGGCGGGCCTAAGCACAGATACGCAGTATTTT; cdr3_aa: CVGAGLSTDTQYF; v_call: TRBV2; j_call: TRBJ2-3; d_call: .; clone_size: .
cdr3_nt: TGTGCCAGCATCCCCGGGGGAAACAGGCGTAACTATGGCTACACCTTC; cdr3_aa: CASIPGGNRRNYGYTF; v_call: TRBV2; j_call: TRBJ1-2; d_call: .; clone_size: once
cdr3_nt: TGTGCCAGCTCACTTAGCTTTGGGGAGACCCAGTACTTC; cdr3_aa: CASSLSFGETQYF; v_call: TRBV18; j_call: TRBJ2-5; d_call: .; clone_size: .
cdr3_nt: TGCGCCAGCAGCTTTAGCGGGTCTGGGGACCACGAGCAGTACTTC; cdr3_aa: CASSFSGSGDHEQYF; v_call: TRBV5-1; j_call: TRBJ2-7; d_call: TRBD2; clone_size: once
cdr3_nt: TGTGCCACCAGAGGAGGGTATTTCGAGACCCAGTACTTC; cdr3_aa: CATRGGYFETQYF; v_call: TRBV19; j_call: TRBJ2-5; d_call: .; clone_size: .
cdr3_nt: TGTGCCACCCAATCAAACAGGGCCCTCCATCAGCCCCAGCATTTT; cdr3_aa: CATQSNRALHQPQHF; v_call: TRBV6-1; j_call: TRBJ1-5; d_call: .; clone_size: many
cdr3_nt: TGTGCCAGTAGTATCAGGACAGGGGGACTCCACGAGCAGTACTTC; cdr3_aa: CASSIRTGGLHEQYF; v_call: TRBV19; j_call: TRBJ2-7; d_call: TRBD1; clone_size: .
cdr3_nt: TGTGCCAGCTCACCAGACGTTACAAACTATGGCTACACCTTC; cdr3_aa: CASSPDVTNYGYTF; v_call: TRBV18; j_call: TRBJ1-2; d_call: .; clone_size: .
cdr3_nt: TGTGCCAGCAGTTACTTGGGCCAGTCCGAGGCAGCTTTCTTT; cdr3_aa: CASSYLGQSEAAFF; v_call: TRBV6-6; j_call: TRBJ1-1; d_call: .; clone_size: .
cdr3_nt: TGCAGCGCCTCTATGTCGGAGAACACTGAAGCTTTCTTT; cdr3_aa: CSASMSENTEAFF; v_call: TRBV29-1; j_call: TRBJ1-1; d_call: .; clone_size: .
cdr3_nt: TGTGCCAGCAGCCTAACCGACGGGGGGGTATTGGACGAGCAGTACTTC; cdr3_aa: CASSLTDGGVLDEQYF; v_call: TRBV9; j_call: TRBJ2-7; d_call: TRBD2; clone_size: .
cdr3_nt: TGTGCCAGCTGTAAGGACAGTTGGACAGATACGCAGTATTTT; cdr3_aa: CASCKDSWTDTQYF; v_call: TRBV18; j_call: TRBJ2-3; d_call: .; clone_size: .
cdr3_nt: TGCGCCAGCAGCTTGGATTGGGGGACTGGAAACACCATATATTTT; cdr3_aa: CASSLDWGTGNTIYF; v_call: TRBV5-1; j_call: TRBJ1-3; d_call: .; clone_size: .
cdr3_nt: TGTGCCAGCAACCGCCCCTCCACTGGAAACACCATATATTTT; cdr3_aa: CASNRPSTGNTIYF; v_call: TRBV9; j_call: TRBJ1-3; d_call: .; clone_size: .
cdr3_nt: TGTGCCAGCAGGAAAATCGACCCAGCCGGAAACACCATATATTTT; cdr3_aa: CASRKIDPAGNTIYF; v_call: TRBV7-9; j_call: TRBJ1-3; d_call: .; clone_size: .
cdr3_nt: TGTGCCAGCTCAGCAAGCGGTGGAGGGGAACTGTTTTTT; cdr3_aa: CASSASGGGELFF; v_call: TRBV18; j_call: TRBJ1-4; d_call: .; clone_size: few
cdr3_nt: TGTGCCAGCAGTGAAGCCGGTGGGTGGGCCGGGGAGCTGTTTTTT; cdr3_aa: CASSEAGGWAGELFF; v_call: TRBV6-1; j_call: TRBJ2-2; d_call: .; clone_size: .
cdr3_nt: TGTGCCAGCAGTTACACGGGGGGGGTCCGGGGAGGCTACACCTTC; cdr3_aa: CASSYTGGVRGGYTF; v_call: TRBV6-5; j_call: TRBJ1-2; d_call: .; clone_size: .
cdr3_nt: TGTGCCAGCAGTTCGGACAGAAATAACTATGGCTACACCTTC; cdr3_aa: CASSSDRNNYGYTF; v_call: TRBV6-5; j_call: TRBJ1-2; d_call: .; clone_size: .
cdr3_nt: TGCGGTCAGAGTGGGGGGGCCTGGATACCCGGGGAGCTGTTTTTT; cdr3_aa: CGQSGGAWIPGELFF; v_call: TRBV10-1; j_call: TRBJ2-2; d_call: .; clone_size: .
cdr3_nt: TGTGCCAGCAGCTTAGTCAGGGGGCTGTACGACGAAAAACTGTTTTTT; cdr3_aa: CASSLVRGLYDEKLFF; v_call: TRBV7-9; j_call: TRBJ1-4; d_call: TRBD1; clone_size: .
cdr3_nt: TGTGCCAGCAACTTATCAGGGGTCGCCGGGGAGCTGTTTTTT; cdr3_aa: CASNLSGVAGELFF; v_call: TRBV7-3; j_call: TRBJ2-2; d_call: .; clone_size: .
cdr3_nt: TGTGCCAGCTCACCACCCGCCGGGGACTATGGCTACACCTTC; cdr3_aa: CASSPPAGDYGYTF; v_call: TRBV18; j_call: TRBJ1-2; d_call: .; clone_size: .
cdr3_nt: TGTGCCAGCTCACCAGCTAACTACGAGCAGTACTTC; cdr3_aa: CASSPANYEQYF; v_call: TRBV18; j_call: TRBJ2-7; d_call: .; clone_size: once
cdr3_nt: TGTGCCAGCTCACCAGAGGGGGCGGGGAGTGGCTACACCTTC; cdr3_aa: CASSPEGAGSGYTF; v_call: TRBV18; j_call: TRBJ1-2; d_call: TRBD1; clone_size: few
cdr3_nt: TGTGCCAGCTCGCCCGGGGCACGGGGGCGGAACGAGCAGTACTTC; cdr3_aa: CASSPGARGRNEQYF; v_call: TRBV18; j_call: TRBJ2-7; d_call: .; clone_size: .
cdr3_nt: TGTGCCAGCAGCCAGACAGGGTCCCTGTTTTTT; cdr3_aa: CASSQTGSLFF; v_call: TRBV2; j_call: TRBJ2-2; d_call: TRBD1; clone_size: .
cdr3_nt: TGTGCCACCCGAGAGGGGGGCTACGAGCAGTACTTC; cdr3_aa: CATREGGYEQYF; v_call: TRBV7-9; j_call: TRBJ2-7; d_call: .; clone_size: .
cdr3_nt: TGTGCCAGCACCGGGGAGGGTGTGGCCACTGAAGCTTTCTTT; cdr3_aa: CASTGEGVATEAFF; v_call: TRBV2; j_call: TRBJ1-1; d_call: .; clone_size: .
cdr3_nt: TGTGCCAGCAGTGATTCAGGGCTTGGAAACACCATATATTTT; cdr3_aa: CASSDSGLGNTIYF; v_call: TRBV6-1; j_call: TRBJ1-3; d_call: .; clone_size: .
cdr3_nt: TGTGCCAGCGGCGATAAAAACTATGGCTACACCTTC; cdr3_aa: CASGDKNYGYTF; v_call: TRBV2; j_call: TRBJ1-2; d_call: .; clone_size: .
cdr3_nt: TGTGCCAGCACTGTGACAGTTGCCACCTACGAGCAGTACTTC; cdr3_aa: CASTVTVATYEQYF; v_call: TRBV6-1; j_call: TRBJ2-7; d_call: .; clone_size: .
cdr3_nt: TGTGCCAGCTCACTATATCGGACAGCTGATAGCAATCAGCCCCAGCATTTT; cdr3_aa: CASSLYRTADSNQPQHF; v_call: TRBV18; j_call: TRBJ1-5; d_call: .; clone_size: .
cdr3_nt: TGCGCCAGCAGCTTGGTACAGGGGTTGAACACTGAAGCTTTCTTT; cdr3_aa: CASSLVQGLNTEAFF; v_call: TRBV5-1; j_call: TRBJ1-1; d_call: TRBD1; clone_size: .
cdr3_nt: TGCGCCAGCAGACCAGTGGGGGGAACCTACAATGAGCAGTTCTTC; cdr3_aa: CASRPVGGTYNEQFF; v_call: TRBV5-1; j_call: TRBJ2-1; d_call: .; clone_size: .
cdr3_nt: TGTGCCAGCAGCCCGCGAACAGGGGTGGACACTGAAGCTTTCTTT; cdr3_aa: CASSPRTGVDTEAFF; v_call: TRBV9; j_call: TRBJ1-1; d_call: TRBD1; clone_size: .
cdr3_nt: TGCGCCAGCAGCTTGAGAGGGCACACTGAAGCTTTCTTT; cdr3_aa: CASSLRGHTEAFF; v_call: TRBV5-1; j_call: TRBJ1-1; d_call: .; clone_size: .
cdr3_nt: TGTGCCAGCAGACAAAGCGGGGAAGAGACCCAGTACTTC; cdr3_aa: CASRQSGEETQYF; v_call: TRBV27; j_call: TRBJ2-5; d_call: TRBD2; clone_size: .
cdr3_nt: TGTGCCAGCAGTTTATCATGGGGGTACCAAGAGACCCAGTACTTC; cdr3_aa: CASSLSWGYQETQYF; v_call: TRBV27; j_call: TRBJ2-5; d_call: .; clone_size: .
cdr3_nt: TGTGCCAGCAGTAGACAGGGGGCAAATGGTGAAAAACTGTTTTTT; cdr3_aa: CASSRQGANGEKLFF; v_call: TRBV6-1; j_call: TRBJ1-4; d_call: TRBD1; clone_size: .
cdr3_nt: TGTGCCAGCAGTTCCAGTCGGGGTCGTGAGCAGTTCTTC; cdr3_aa: CASSSSRGREQFF; v_call: TRBV2; j_call: TRBJ2-1; d_call: .; clone_size: .
cdr3_nt: TGTGCCAGCTCATCGAGTTGGGGAACAGAGACTGAAGCTTTCTTT; cdr3_aa: CASSSSWGTETEAFF; v_call: TRBV18; j_call: TRBJ1-1; d_call: .; clone_size: .
cdr3_nt: TGTGCCAGCAGCTTGGGAAGGGGGTTGTACGAGCAGTACTTC; cdr3_aa: CASSLGRGLYEQYF; v_call: TRBV5-6; j_call: TRBJ2-7; d_call: .; clone_size: .
cdr3_nt: TGTGCCAGTAGTGAATCGGGGCTCGGGGGCACTGAAGCTTTCTTT; cdr3_aa: CASSESGLGGTEAFF; v_call: TRBV19; j_call: TRBJ1-1; d_call: .; clone_size: few
cdr3_nt: TGTGCCAGCAGAGGACAGATCACAGATACGCAATATTTT; cdr3_aa: CASRGQITDTQYF; v_call: TRBV2; j_call: TRBJ2-3; d_call: .; clone_size: .
cdr3_nt: TGTGCCAGCAGCCAAGATATTAGCGGGGGGGAGACCCAGTACTTC; cdr3_aa: CASSQDISGGETQYF; v_call: TRBV14; j_call: TRBJ2-5; d_call: TRBD2; clone_size: .
cdr3_nt: TGTGCCAGCAGCGGCTATAATTCACCCCTCCACTTT; cdr3_aa: CASSGYNSPLHF; v_call: TRBV9; j_call: TRBJ1-6; d_call: .; clone_size: .
cdr3_nt: TGCAGCGTTTTTGGTTCAGTCCTCAATGAGCAGTTCTTC; cdr3_aa: CSVFGSVLNEQFF; v_call: TRBV29-1; j_call: TRBJ2-1; d_call: .; clone_size: .
cdr3_nt: TGTGCCAGCAGTTACCGAGTGACTAGTCCAGATACGCAGTATTTT; cdr3_aa: CASSYRVTSPDTQYF; v_call: TRBV6-6; j_call: TRBJ2-3; d_call: .; clone_size: .
cdr3_nt: TGTGCCAGCAGCTTGCGGGACCTCCAAGAGACCCAGTACTTC; cdr3_aa: CASSLRDLQETQYF; v_call: TRBV5-6; j_call: TRBJ2-5; d_call: .; clone_size: .
cdr3_nt: TGTGCCAGCTCACCAATAACAGGGAGGGATACTGAAGCTTTCTTT; cdr3_aa: CASSPITGRDTEAFF; v_call: TRBV18; j_call: TRBJ1-1; d_call: .; clone_size: .
cdr3_nt: TGTGCCAGCTCACCACCTGGAGGCAGTGACTATGGCTACACCTTC; cdr3_aa: CASSPPGGSDYGYTF; v_call: TRBV18; j_call: TRBJ1-2; d_call: .; clone_size: .
cdr3_nt: TGTGCCAGCAGTGAAGCTGGACGGACTGAAGCTTTCTTT; cdr3_aa: CASSEAGRTEAFF; v_call: TRBV6-1; j_call: TRBJ1-1; d_call: .; clone_size: .